The present entry profiles one T cell receptor beta chain with its context. This specimen comes from a study of cytomegalovirus exposure and HLA in healthy donors. Study information: Approximately 180 million T cells yielded roughly 120 million unique TCR beta sequences, as an earlier analysis found.

60 Vbeta and 13 Jbeta primers were used in PCR. Generated by immunoSEQ multiplex PCR, the TCRdb table keeps only in-frame clones and is missing some. This table has roughly 150,000 clones, approximately 9% appearing once. V lost 8 bases, J lost 4 bases, and 6 bases stayed unmatched. Germline V CDR1 and CDR2: MNHNS, SASEGT. The CDR3 totals 13 residues. The sequence came from a male donor in good health and CMV-seronegative. The genes are TRBV6-1 and TRBJ1-2; TRBD1 matches at 8 bases. Sequenced sample: PBMCs. As DNA, the CDR3 is TGTGCCAGCGACAGGGGACGAGGCTATGGCTACACCTTC. Its translation is CASDRGRGYGYTF.